This is a list of T cell receptor beta chains from one sample in a study of regulatory T cells in long-lasting Graves disease. One entry per CDR3 protein results from TCRdb running MiXCR on the multiplex PCR reads. The sample shows hundreds of thousands of distinct CDR3 sequences, roughly 20% of them seen only once. The sequencing used peripheral blood mononuclear cells (PBMCs), collected when the disease was refractory, from a patient treated with antithyroid drugs. Source of these receptors: a female donor with Graves disease. CDR3s include the opening cysteine and the closing phenylalanine or tryptophan. The D gene is left open where the match is weak. Size tells how often a clone was seen (once, few, many) or the class of an expanded clone, and some rows leave it out.

clone_size d_call j_call v_call cdr3_aa cdr3_nt
- - TRBJ2-7 TRBV20-1 CSARESETYEQYF TGCAGTGCTAGAGAGTCGGAGACCTACGAGCAGTACTTC
- TRBD1 TRBJ1-5 TRBV5-1 CASSPRPGGTQPQHF TGCGCCAGCAGCCCCAGACCAGGGGGCACTCAGCCCCAGCATTTT
many - TRBJ2-5 TRBV6-1 CASTPGYQETQYF TGTGCCAGCACCCCGGGGTACCAAGAGACCCAGTACTTC
- TRBD2 TRBJ2-1 TRBV2 CASKLAATSSYNEQFF TGTGCCAGCAAACTAGCGGCGACCAGCTCCTACAATGAGCAGTTCTTC
many - TRBJ1-5 TRBV28 CASSFMRPEVANQPQHF TGTGCCAGCAGTTTTATGCGGCCGGAGGTTGCCAATCAGCCCCAGCATTTT
many - TRBJ1-2 TRBV28 CASSSIFEPGGYTF TGTGCCAGCAGTTCTATTTTTGAACCGGGAGGCTACACCTTC
many - TRBJ1-2 TRBV6-1 CASSVKATGGYTF TGTGCCAGCAGTGTTAAGGCCACCGGGGGCTACACCTTC
- TRBD2 TRBJ2-2 TRBV27 CASTRSGLAGGPGAGELFF TGTGCCAGCACCCGATCGGGACTAGCGGGAGGCCCTGGCGCCGGGGAGCTGTTTTTT
- - TRBJ2-2 TRBV27 CASSFGFRTGELFF TGTGCCAGCAGTTTCGGTTTTCGTACCGGGGAGCTGTTTTTT
once - TRBJ2-7 TRBV3-1 CASSPRGNLRYEQYF TGTGCCAGCAGCCCCCGCGGGAACCTACGCTACGAGCAGTACTTC
- TRBD1 TRBJ2-7 TRBV6-1 CASSADRRSEQYF TGTGCCAGCAGTGCGGACAGGCGTTCCGAGCAGTACTTC
many - TRBJ1-2 TRBV2 CASSEEDGYTF TGTGCCAGCAGTGAAGAGGATGGCTACACCTTC